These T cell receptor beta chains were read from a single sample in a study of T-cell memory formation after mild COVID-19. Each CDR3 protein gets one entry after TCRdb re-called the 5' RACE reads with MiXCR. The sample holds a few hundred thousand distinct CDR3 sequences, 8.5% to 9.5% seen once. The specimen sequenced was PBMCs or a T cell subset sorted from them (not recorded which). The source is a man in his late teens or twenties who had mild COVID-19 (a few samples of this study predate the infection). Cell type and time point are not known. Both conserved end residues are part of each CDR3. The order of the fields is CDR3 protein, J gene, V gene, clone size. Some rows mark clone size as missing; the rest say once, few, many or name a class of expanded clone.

CASSTSGGIYNEQFF,TRBJ2-1,TRBV10-3,few
CASSPSLAGDGITDTQYF,TRBJ2-3,TRBV7-9,many
CASSVTGEYPYNEQFF,TRBJ2-1,TRBV11-2,few
CASSLDRGLGDTQYF,TRBJ2-3,TRBV11-2,few
CASNAGTSYEQYF,TRBJ2-7,TRBV19,.
CASSLRIGTGGATNYGYTF,TRBJ1-2,TRBV4-3,.
CSARFGEDSGNTIYF,TRBJ1-3,TRBV20-1,.
CASSSGLADSYNEQFF,TRBJ2-1,TRBV5-1,few
CASSPDRDKGNQPQHF,TRBJ1-5,TRBV18,many
CASSLKGANQPQHF,TRBJ1-5,TRBV27,.
CASSVSSGGGTYNYEQYF,TRBJ2-7,TRBV2,.
CASSRGLEEQFF,TRBJ2-1,TRBV6-6,few
CSVGQAGPNTEAFF,TRBJ1-1,TRBV29-1,.
CASSPRWPSGTGELFF,TRBJ2-2,TRBV7-2,many
CASSQDLAGGYNEQFF,TRBJ2-1,TRBV4-3,.
CASSPLTGGALVPINEKLFF,TRBJ1-4,TRBV7-8,many
CASSLGPQGVGTEAFF,TRBJ1-1,TRBV5-1,.
CASSTTRGAGETQYF,TRBJ2-5,TRBV7-9,few
CASSPNGGPGELFF,TRBJ2-2,TRBV6-2/TRBV6-3,.
CSATPSGGYQETQYF,TRBJ2-5,TRBV29-1,few
CASSLVARVENSPLHF,TRBJ1-6,TRBV7-2,few
CASRWGTANSPLHF,TRBJ1-6,TRBV6-5,.
CASSLMTDTQYF,TRBJ2-3,TRBV7-2,.
CASSLRRGTTDTQYF,TRBJ2-3,TRBV7-2,.
CASSLDGPGQFF,TRBJ2-1,TRBV5-8,few
CASSKLATKNIQYF,TRBJ2-4,TRBV21-1,.
CASSYGQGTVYF,TRBJ2-3,TRBV6-2/TRBV6-3,.
CSVASPTGELFF,TRBJ2-2,TRBV20-1,many
CASSTRGGLTTDTQYF,TRBJ2-3,TRBV7-2,few
CASSYSLAGGNEQFF,TRBJ2-1,TRBV6-2/TRBV6-3,.
CASNHPNTGELFF,TRBJ2-2,TRBV6-2/TRBV6-3,many